Following are 10 T cell receptor beta chains from one sample sequenced in a study of blood T cell repertoires in COVID-19. Profiled with immunoSEQ multiplex PCR; TCRdb holds only in-frame clones, not every one. The sample has approximately 200,000 clones, around four fifths seen once. Sequenced input: peripheral blood. These receptors were obtained from a woman of 80 years or more with COVID-19, enrolled during active disease.

The rearrangement links TRBV4-3 to TRBJ2-7; TRBD1 aligns across 7 bases. The CDR3 has 17 residues. Trimming took 1 base from V and 1 from J; bases not matched to a gene: 10. Germline V gives CDR1 LGHNA, CDR2 YSLEER. The CDR3 loop reads CASSQALTGSGSYEQYF. In DNA form, the CDR3 reads TGCGCCAGCAGCCAAGCCTTGACAGGGAGTGGTTCCTACGAGCAGTACTTC.

The chain is built from TRBV14 and TRBJ2-3, with D possibly being TRBD2 (5 bases). Trimming cost V 0 bases and J 5 bases, with 9 bases left between them. The CDR3 contains 14 residues. CDR1 and CDR2 from the germline V gene are SGHDN and FVKESK. The CDR3 loop reads CASSQDGGGDTQYF. The CDR3 DNA is TGTGCCAGCAGCCAAGATGGAGGAGGAGATACGCAGTATTTT. Full variable domain (rest looked up from reference TRBV14 and TRBJ2-3): EAGVTQFPSHSVIEKGQTVTLRCDPISGHDNLYWYRRVMGKEIKFLLHFVKESKQDESGMPNNRFLAERTGGTYSTLKVQPAELEDSGVYFCASSQDGGGDTQYFGPGTRLTVL.

V gene TRBV5-1 combines with J gene TRBJ2-1; the D is unclear. This CDR3 comprises 15 residues. Germline V gene data show CDR1 as SGHRS and CDR2 as YFSETQ. Trimming removed 0 bases at V and 0 bases at J, with 7 bases between. Written as DNA, the CDR3 is TGCGCCAGCAGCTTGGAGGCTAGCTCCTACAATGAGCAGTTCTTC. It is translated as CASSLEASSYNEQFF.

For the CDR3, the DNA is TGTGCCAGCAGTTTCTATCCTGGGAGTGGCACTGAAGCTTTCTTT. Its translation is CASSFYPGSGTEAFF. This sequence joins TRBV28 and TRBJ1-1; no clear D. The CDR3 length is 15 residues. V was cut by 3 bases and J by 4 bases, with 15 bases left in between. CDR1 and CDR2 (germline): MDHEN, SYDVKM.

The V call is TRBV30, the J call TRBJ2-3; a weak D match, TRBD2 (5 bases). CDR3 size: 12 residues. Germline loops: CDR1 GTSNPN, CDR2 SVGIG (reference sequence). V was shortened by 7 bases and J by 2 bases, with 10 bases between the two germline ends. The CDR3 sequence is CALGLNTDTQYF. DNA of the CDR3: TGTGCCTTAGGACTGAACACAGATACGCAGTATTTT.

V and J are TRBV19 and TRBJ1-5; D gene uncertain. CDR1 and CDR2 (germline): LNHDA, SQIVND (reference sequence). The CDR3 consists of 14 residues. Between the trimmed V and J ends, which lost 5 bases and 0 bases, there was a span of 8 bases. CDR3 in amino acids: CASSFENSNQPQHF. The CDR3, as DNA: TGTGCCAGTAGTTTCGAGAATAGCAATCAGCCCCAGCATTTT.

CDR3 DNA sequence: TGTGCCACTTCCGGGGGGGTCCTAAATCAGCCCCAGCATTTT. As protein: CATSGGVLNQPQHF. The chain recombines TRBV10-3 with TRBJ1-5; perhaps TRBD1 as D (5 bases). This CDR3 spans 14 amino acids. The germline V gene has CDR1 ENHRY and CDR2 SYGVKD. The V end was cut by 10 bases, the J end by 4 bases, with 17 bases between.

The rearrangement joins TRBV5-1 to TRBJ1-1; D gene uncertain. Trimming removed 0 bases at V and 2 bases at J, with 14 bases between. The CDR3 runs to 16 residues. Germline-derived CDR1 and CDR2 are SGHRS and YFSETQ. The CDR3 DNA sequence: TGCGCCAGCAGCTTGGGAGGGTCTGAGGGCAACACTGAAGCTTTCTTT. It encodes CASSLGGSEGNTEAFF.

This CDR3 is CASSWGRGETQYF. Here the CDR3 DNA reads TGTGCCAGCAGCTGGGGTAGAGGGGAGACCCAGTACTTC. The V and J genes are TRBV6-2 or TRBV6-3 and TRBJ2-5; TRBD2 is a possible D gene (5 bases). CDR3 length equals 13 residues. The V gene lost 6 bases and the J gene lost 5 bases, with 13 bases spanning the gap. Germline loops: CDR1 MNHEY, CDR2 SVGEGT.

This chain links TRBV2 with TRBJ2-1; perhaps TRBD1 as D (7 bases). Trimming left V 8 bases short and J 7 bases short, with 24 bases between. Germline-derived CDR1 and CDR2 are SNHLY and FYNNEI. CDR3 length: 16 residues. The CDR3 DNA reads as TGTGCCAGCCAGATTCAGGGGGGCCTATATTTGAATGAGCAGTTCTTC. Translation: CASQIQGGLYLNEQFF.